The source of this TCR beta chain is a study of early stage breast cancer tumors. Across the whole study: Most invasive tumors, about 80% of the 16, were ER+/PR+/HER2-. Seven or eight ER+/PR+/HER2- tumors were invasive ductal; a few were invasive lobular.

TCRdb keeps only in-frame clones here, not all; method: immunoSEQ multiplex PCR. Among about 51,000 clones listed, roughly 78% were seen once. The specimen was blood. This TCR was recovered from a person aged 40 to 50 with breast cancer.

The CDR3 DNA reads TGTGCCAGCAGGGTACGCGCGCGGTCTGCTGAAGCTTTCTTT. It translates to CASRVRARSAEAFF. The chain is built from TRBV7-8 and TRBJ1-1, with no clear D. The CDR3 loop spans 14 amino acids. Deletions cut 6 bases from V and 6 bases from J, with 17 bases between. The germline CDR1 and CDR2 sequences are SGHVS and FQNEAQ. The whole variable domain, remainder taken from reference TRBV7-8 and TRBJ1-1, is GAGVSQSPRYKVAKRGQDVALRCDPISGHVSLFWYQQALGQGPEFLTYFQNEAQLDKSGLPSDRFFAERPEGSVSTLKIQRTQQEDSAVYLCASRVRARSAEAFFGQGTRLTVV.